This is a list of T cell receptor beta chains from one sample in a study of blood T cell repertoires in COVID-19. Measured with immunoSEQ multiplex PCR; TCRdb has only the in-frame clones, and not every one. The data hold about 310,000 clones, with about 89% observed a single time. The material sequenced was peripheral blood. These receptors originate from a woman aged 45-65 years who had recovered from COVID-19. Each CDR3 is given with its conserved first and last residue. A D gene is named only where the DNA matches it firmly. Rows give clone size only sometimes, using once, few, many, or a class for an expanded clone.

v_gene	j_gene	d_gene	abundance	CDR3aa	CDR3nt
TRBV11-2	TRBJ2-5	TRBD2	.	CASSQGEREGETQYF	TGTGCCAGCAGTCAAGGGGAGCGGGAGGGAGAGACCCAGTACTTC
TRBV3-1/TRBV3-2	TRBJ2-1	.	once	CASSQDMNGLMFF	TGTGCCAGCAGCCAAGATATGAACGGACTCATGTTCTTC
TRBV7-3	TRBJ1-4	TRBD1	.	CASSPGGTNEKLFF	TGTGCCAGCAGCCCAGGGGGCACTAATGAAAAACTGTTTTTT
TRBV11-3	TRBJ2-3	.	.	CASSLESPDTQYF	TGTGCCAGCAGCTTAGAATCTCCCGATACGCAGTATTTT
TRBV27	TRBJ2-2	.	.	CASQTGLPGELFF	TGTGCCAGCCAAACAGGGTTGCCCGGGGAGCTGTTTTTT
TRBV19	TRBJ2-1	.	.	CASSIISRNEQFF	TGTGCCAGTAGTATAATATCCCGGAATGAGCAGTTCTTC
TRBV21-1	TRBJ1-1	.	few	CASSHSERVRDRVNTEAFF	TGTGCCAGCAGCCACTCTGAGAGGGTCCGGGACAGGGTGAACACTGAAGCTTTCTTT
TRBV4-3	TRBJ2-4	TRBD2	.	CASSQEVTSQNIQYF	TGCGCCAGCAGCCAAGAGGTGACTAGCCAAAACATTCAGTACTTC
TRBV19	TRBJ1-1	.	.	CASSIRGMNTEAFF	TGTGCCAGTAGTATTCGGGGGATGAACACTGAAGCTTTCTTT
TRBV7-2	TRBJ2-3	.	.	CASSLERTDTDTQYF	TGTGCCAGCAGCTTAGAGCGGACCGACACAGATACGCAGTATTTT
TRBV28	TRBJ2-1	.	.	CASSFVLYNEQFF	TGTGCCAGCAGTTTTGTATTATACAATGAGCAGTTCTTC
TRBV7-2	TRBJ2-2	TRBD2	.	CASRPSAGGNTGELFF	TGTGCCAGCAGACCCTCAGCGGGAGGGAACACCGGGGAGCTGTTTTTT
TRBV3-1/TRBV3-2	TRBJ2-5	TRBD2	.	CASSFGTSGVVRETQYF	TGTGCCAGCAGTTTCGGGACTAGCGGGGTCGTCCGAGAGACCCAGTACTTC
TRBV11-2	TRBJ2-1	.	.	CASSLSRETKQFF	TGTGCCAGCAGCTTAAGCCGGGAGACCAAGCAGTTCTTC
TRBV7-9	TRBJ2-7	TRBD2	.	CASRNGTTYEQYF	TGTGCCAGCAGAAATGGGACTACCTACGAGCAGTACTTC
TRBV19	TRBJ2-1	.	.	CASSIGGRGIYNEQFF	TGTGCCAGTAGTATAGGCGGCAGGGGTATCTACAATGAGCAGTTCTTC
TRBV7-9	TRBJ2-1	.	.	CASSLRQPRTYNEQFF	TGTGCCAGCAGCTTAAGACAGCCTCGAACATACAATGAGCAGTTCTTC
TRBV19	TRBJ1-1	.	.	CASRALMNTEAFF	TGTGCCAGTAGGGCCTTAATGAACACTGAAGCTTTCTTT
TRBV28	TRBJ2-5	.	.	CASSLSGYGETQYF	TGTGCCAGCAGTTTATCAGGGTATGGTGAGACCCAGTACTTC
TRBV10-3	TRBJ2-3	.	once	CAIREGSGSDTQYF	TGTGCCATCAGAGAGGGTTCAGGGTCAGATACGCAGTATTTT
TRBV6-5	TRBJ1-6	.	.	CATSRGENSPLHF	TGTGCCACCAGCCGGGGTGAGAATTCACCCCTCCACTTT
TRBV5-5	TRBJ2-1	.	.	CASSQQVSSYNEQFF	TGTGCCAGCAGCCAACAGGTTAGCTCCTACAATGAGCAGTTCTTC
TRBV28	TRBJ1-6	.	.	CASSLTGVHNSPLHF	TGTGCCAGCAGTTTAACGGGGGTCCATAATTCACCCCTCCACTTT
TRBV28	TRBJ2-7	TRBD2	.	CASRVGGSQWEQYF	TGTGCCAGCAGAGTGGGCGGGAGTCAGTGGGAGCAGTACTTC
TRBV7-9	TRBJ2-2	TRBD2	few	CASSKSGGSTGELFF	TGTGCCAGCAGCAAAAGCGGGGGGAGCACCGGGGAGCTGTTTTTT
TRBV5-5	TRBJ2-2	.	.	CASSFVSGTGELFF	TGTGCCAGCAGCTTTGTGTCGGGAACCGGGGAGCTGTTTTTT
TRBV7-2	TRBJ2-3	TRBD2	.	CASSLVTSVTDTQYF	TGTGCCAGCAGCTTGGTGACTAGCGTTACAGATACGCAGTATTTT
TRBV6-5	TRBJ2-4	.	.	CASRHPAVDIQYF	TGTGCCAGCAGGCACCCCGCGGTAGACATTCAGTACTTC
TRBV14	TRBJ1-2	.	.	CASSQARGNYGYTF	TGTGCCAGCAGCCAAGCCAGGGGAAACTATGGCTACACCTTC
TRBV28	TRBJ2-1	.	.	CASSPRDSGHSYNEQFF	TGTGCCAGCAGTCCCCGGGACTCCGGGCATTCCTACAATGAGCAGTTCTTC
TRBV20-1	TRBJ1-1	.	.	CSATVYTEAFF	TGCAGTGCCACAGTTTACACTGAAGCTTTCTTT
TRBV5-4	TRBJ2-6	.	.	CASSLRVTYSGANVLTF	TGTGCCAGCAGCTTGCGGGTTACCTACTCTGGGGCCAACGTCCTGACTTTC
TRBV6-5	TRBJ2-5	TRBD2	.	CASRKRGPRLDGQYF	TGTGCCAGCAGGAAGCGGGGACCGCGCCTAGATGGCCAGTACTTC
TRBV6-2/TRBV6-3	TRBJ2-1	TRBD2	.	CASSGTSFYNEQFF	TGTGCCAGCAGCGGGACTAGCTTCTACAATGAGCAGTTCTTC
TRBV30	TRBJ2-7	TRBD2	.	CAWSPMTSGSRTYEQYF	TGTGCCTGGAGTCCTATGACTAGCGGGAGCCGAACCTACGAGCAGTACTTC
TRBV10-2	TRBJ2-5	TRBD2	.	CASSVPGLSQETQYF	TGCGCCAGCAGTGTCCCGGGACTAAGCCAAGAGACCCAGTACTTC
TRBV6-7	TRBJ2-3	TRBD2	.	CASSQSGRPDTQYF	TGTGCCAGCAGTCAGAGCGGGAGACCAGATACGCAGTATTTT
TRBV6-2/TRBV6-3	TRBJ2-3	TRBD2	.	CASSWTSGGAHTQYF	TGTGCCAGCAGCTGGACTAGCGGGGGGGCCCATACGCAGTATTTT
TRBV7-8	TRBJ2-6	.	once	CASSLVLRSGANVLTF	TGTGCCAGCAGCTTAGTTTTGCGCTCTGGGGCCAACGTCCTGACTTTC
TRBV19	TRBJ2-1	.	.	CASRRRSNEQFF	TGTGCCAGTAGGAGGCGATCAAATGAGCAGTTCTTC
TRBV28	TRBJ1-1	.	.	CASSFASHPEAFF	TGTGCCAGCAGTTTTGCCAGTCACCCTGAAGCTTTCTTT
TRBV7-3	TRBJ2-1	.	.	CASSLTGSTNEQFF	TGTGCCAGCAGCTTAACTGGCTCCACGAATGAGCAGTTCTTC
TRBV5-1	TRBJ2-1	TRBD2	.	CASRETGLRYHEQFF	TGCGCCAGCAGGGAGACGGGACTACGCTACCATGAGCAGTTCTTC
TRBV12-3/TRBV12-4	TRBJ2-1	.	.	CAVASRGVHEQFF	TGTGCCGTGGCATCCAGAGGAGTCCATGAGCAGTTCTTC
TRBV7-8	TRBJ1-5	.	.	CASSLVQGNQPQHF	TGTGCCAGCAGCTTAGTGCAGGGGAATCAGCCCCAGCATTTT
TRBV3-1/TRBV3-2	TRBJ1-1	TRBD1	.	CASSQGGTGAVGTEAFF	TGTGCCAGCAGCCAAGGGGGGACAGGGGCGGTGGGCACTGAAGCTTTCTTT
TRBV6-5	TRBJ2-4	.	.	CASSYSGGATKNIQYF	TGTGCCAGCAGTTACTCGGGGGGAGCGACCAAAAACATTCAGTACTTC
TRBV19	TRBJ2-7	.	.	CASSMRGGRSGVREQYF	TGTGCCAGTAGTATGAGAGGGGGACGAAGCGGGGTGCGAGAGCAGTACTTC
TRBV11-3	TRBJ2-1	TRBD1	.	CASSQQGQHEQFF	TGTGCCAGCAGCCAACAGGGGCAGCATGAGCAGTTCTTC
TRBV7-2	TRBJ2-7	TRBD1	.	CASSMTGGIDEQYF	TGTGCCAGCAGCATGACAGGGGGCATCGACGAGCAGTACTTC
TRBV7-2	TRBJ1-1	.	.	CASSLIGQSTEAFF	TGTGCCAGCAGCTTAATTGGACAGAGCACTGAAGCTTTCTTT